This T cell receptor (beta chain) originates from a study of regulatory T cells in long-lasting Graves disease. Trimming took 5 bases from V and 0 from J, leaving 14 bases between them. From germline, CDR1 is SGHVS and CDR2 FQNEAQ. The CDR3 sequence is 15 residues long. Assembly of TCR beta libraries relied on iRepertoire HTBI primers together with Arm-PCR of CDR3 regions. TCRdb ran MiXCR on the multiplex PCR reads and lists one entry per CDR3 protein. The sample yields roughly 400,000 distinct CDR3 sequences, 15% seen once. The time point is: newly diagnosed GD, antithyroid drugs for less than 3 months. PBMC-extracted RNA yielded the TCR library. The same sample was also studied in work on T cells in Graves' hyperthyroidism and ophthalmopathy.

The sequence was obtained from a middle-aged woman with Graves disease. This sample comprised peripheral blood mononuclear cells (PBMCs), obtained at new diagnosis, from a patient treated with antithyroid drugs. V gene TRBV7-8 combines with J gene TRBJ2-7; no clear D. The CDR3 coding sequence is TGTGCCAGCAGCCCCATCGGACGGAGCTCCTACGAGCAGTACTTC. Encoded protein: CASSPIGRSSYEQYF.